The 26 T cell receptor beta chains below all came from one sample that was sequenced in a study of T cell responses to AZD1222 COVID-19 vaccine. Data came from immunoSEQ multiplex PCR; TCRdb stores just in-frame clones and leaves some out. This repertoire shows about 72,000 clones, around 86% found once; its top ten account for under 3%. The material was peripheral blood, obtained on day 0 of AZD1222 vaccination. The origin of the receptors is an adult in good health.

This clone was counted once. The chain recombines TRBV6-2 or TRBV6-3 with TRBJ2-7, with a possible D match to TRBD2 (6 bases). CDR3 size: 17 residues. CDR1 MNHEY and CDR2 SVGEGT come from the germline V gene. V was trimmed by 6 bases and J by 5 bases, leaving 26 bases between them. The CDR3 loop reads CASSRPRSGSGTHEQYF. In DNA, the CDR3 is TGTGCCAGCAGCCGACCTCGGTCCGGGAGTGGAACCCACGAGCAGTACTTC.

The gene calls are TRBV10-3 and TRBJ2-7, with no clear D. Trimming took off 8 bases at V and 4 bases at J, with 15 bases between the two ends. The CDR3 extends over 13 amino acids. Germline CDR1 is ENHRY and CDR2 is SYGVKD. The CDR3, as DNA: TGTGCCATCGGGGTGTCTTGGAGTTACGAGCAGTACTTC. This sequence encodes CAIGVSWSYEQYF.

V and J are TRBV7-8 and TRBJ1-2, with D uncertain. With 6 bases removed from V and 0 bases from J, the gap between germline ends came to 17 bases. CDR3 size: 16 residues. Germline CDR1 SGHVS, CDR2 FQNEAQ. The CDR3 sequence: CASSSHSGEANYGYTF. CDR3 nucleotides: TGTGCCAGCAGTTCTCATTCAGGAGAAGCTAACTATGGCTACACCTTC.

The DNA of the CDR3 is TGTGCCAGCAGCCAAGATCAGGGGATTTCCGTCGGCTACACCTTC. This gives the protein CASSQDQGISVGYTF. The chain joins TRBV3-1 (or the pseudogene TRBV3-2) to TRBJ1-2; a weak D match, TRBD1 (6 bases). There are 15 residues in the CDR3. The V and J ends lost 0 bases and 8 bases respectively, with 16 bases between them. CDR1 and CDR2 from the germline V gene are LGHDT and YNNKEL (reference sequence).

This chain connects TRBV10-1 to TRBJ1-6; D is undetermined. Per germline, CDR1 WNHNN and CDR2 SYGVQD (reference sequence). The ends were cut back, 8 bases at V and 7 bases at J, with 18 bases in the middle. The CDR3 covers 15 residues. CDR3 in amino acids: CASGNDRDLNSPLHF. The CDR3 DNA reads TGCGCCAGCGGGAATGACCGAGATTTAAATTCACCCCTCCACTTT.

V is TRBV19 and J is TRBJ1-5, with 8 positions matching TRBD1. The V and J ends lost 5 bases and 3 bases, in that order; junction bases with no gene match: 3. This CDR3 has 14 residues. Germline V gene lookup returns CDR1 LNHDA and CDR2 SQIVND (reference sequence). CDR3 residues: CASSGQGFNQPQHF. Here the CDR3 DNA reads TGTGCCAGTAGTGGACAGGGTTTCAATCAGCCCCAGCATTTT.

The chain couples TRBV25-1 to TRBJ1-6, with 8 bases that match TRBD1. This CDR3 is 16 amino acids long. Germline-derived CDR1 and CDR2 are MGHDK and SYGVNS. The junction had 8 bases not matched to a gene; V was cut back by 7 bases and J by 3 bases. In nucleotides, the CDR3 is TGTGCCAGCATCCTCTCCGGGACAGGCTATAATTCACCCCTCCACTTT. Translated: CASILSGTGYNSPLHF.

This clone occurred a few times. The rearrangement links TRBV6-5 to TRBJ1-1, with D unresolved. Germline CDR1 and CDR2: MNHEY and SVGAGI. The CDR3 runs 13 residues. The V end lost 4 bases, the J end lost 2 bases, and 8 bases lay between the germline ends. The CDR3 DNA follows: TGTGCCAGCAGTTCCCGCCCCAACACTGAAGCTTTCTTT. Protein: CASSSRPNTEAFF.

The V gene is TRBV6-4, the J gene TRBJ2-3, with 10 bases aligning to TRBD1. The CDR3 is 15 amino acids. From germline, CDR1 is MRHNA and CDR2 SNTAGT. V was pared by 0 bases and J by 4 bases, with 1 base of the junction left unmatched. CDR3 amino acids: CASSDSGQGADTQYF. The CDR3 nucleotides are TGTGCCAGCAGTGACTCCGGACAGGGGGCAGATACGCAGTATTTT.

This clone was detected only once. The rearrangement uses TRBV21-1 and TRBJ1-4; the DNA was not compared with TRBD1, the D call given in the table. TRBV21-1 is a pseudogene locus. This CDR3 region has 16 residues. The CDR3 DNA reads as TGTGCCAGCAGCAAAAGCCGGACCAGGGCCAATGAAAAACTGTTTTTT. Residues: CASSKSRTRANEKLFF.

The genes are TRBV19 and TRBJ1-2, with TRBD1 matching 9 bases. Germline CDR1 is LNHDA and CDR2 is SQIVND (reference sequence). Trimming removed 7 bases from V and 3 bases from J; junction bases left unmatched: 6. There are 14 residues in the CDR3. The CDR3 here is CASTRTGEDYGYTF. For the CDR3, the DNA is TGTGCCAGTACCCGGACAGGGGAGGACTATGGCTACACCTTC.

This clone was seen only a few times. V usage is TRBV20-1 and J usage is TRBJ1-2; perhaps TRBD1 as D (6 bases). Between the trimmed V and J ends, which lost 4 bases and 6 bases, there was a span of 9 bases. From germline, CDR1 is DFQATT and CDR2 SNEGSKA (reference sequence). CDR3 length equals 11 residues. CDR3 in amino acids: CSANDRHGYTF. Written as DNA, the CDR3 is TGCAGTGCTAATGACAGGCATGGCTACACCTTC.

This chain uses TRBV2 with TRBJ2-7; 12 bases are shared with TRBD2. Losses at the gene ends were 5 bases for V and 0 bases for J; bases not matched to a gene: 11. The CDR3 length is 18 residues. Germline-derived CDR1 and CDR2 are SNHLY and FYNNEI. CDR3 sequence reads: CASSTPGTSGSSSYEQYF. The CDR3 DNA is TGTGCCAGCAGTACCCCCGGGACTAGCGGGTCCTCCTCCTACGAGCAGTACTTC.

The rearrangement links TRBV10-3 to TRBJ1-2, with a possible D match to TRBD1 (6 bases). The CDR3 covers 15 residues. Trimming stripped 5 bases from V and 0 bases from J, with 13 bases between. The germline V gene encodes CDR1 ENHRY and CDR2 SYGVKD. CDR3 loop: CAISTGTTSNYGYTF. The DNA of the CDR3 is TGTGCCATCAGTACCGGGACAACCTCTAACTATGGCTACACCTTC.

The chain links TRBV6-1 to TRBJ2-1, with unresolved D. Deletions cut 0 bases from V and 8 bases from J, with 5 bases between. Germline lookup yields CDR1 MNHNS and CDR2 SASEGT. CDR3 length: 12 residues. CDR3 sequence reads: CASSEALDEQFF. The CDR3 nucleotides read TGTGCCAGCAGTGAAGCGCTCGATGAGCAGTTCTTC.

The CDR3 loop is CASSPLVGTGGAEQYF. CDR3 DNA: TGTGCCAGCAGCCCATTGGTCGGGACAGGGGGCGCAGAGCAGTACTTC. The V call is TRBV3-1 (or the pseudogene TRBV3-2), the J call TRBJ2-7; TRBD1 agrees at 12 bases. This CDR3 is 16 amino acids long. CDR1 is LGHDT, CDR2 YNNKEL, per germline (reference sequence). Trimming at V came to 4 bases and at J to 7 bases, leaving 11 bases not matched to a gene.

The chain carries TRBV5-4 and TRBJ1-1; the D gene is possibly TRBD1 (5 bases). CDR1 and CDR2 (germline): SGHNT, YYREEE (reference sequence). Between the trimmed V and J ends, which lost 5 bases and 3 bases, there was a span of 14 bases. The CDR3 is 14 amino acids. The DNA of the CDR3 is TGTGCCAGCAGTTTAGGGGTAAAGGACACTGAAGCTTTCTTT. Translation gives CASSLGVKDTEAFF.

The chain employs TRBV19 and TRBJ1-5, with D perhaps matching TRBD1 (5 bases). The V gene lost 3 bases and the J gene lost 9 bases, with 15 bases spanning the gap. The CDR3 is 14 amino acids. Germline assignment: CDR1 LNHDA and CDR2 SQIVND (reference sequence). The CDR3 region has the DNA TGTGCCAGTAGTATGGAGGGGAGCTCTGGGCCCCAGCATTTT. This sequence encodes CASSMEGSSGPQHF.

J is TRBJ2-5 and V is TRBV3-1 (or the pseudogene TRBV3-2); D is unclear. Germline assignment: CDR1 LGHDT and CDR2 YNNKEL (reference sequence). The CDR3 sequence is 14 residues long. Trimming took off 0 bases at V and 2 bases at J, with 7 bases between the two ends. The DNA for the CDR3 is TGTGCCAGCAGCCAAGACGCATCACAAGAGACCCAGTACTTC. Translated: CASSQDASQETQYF.

CDR3 DNA: TGTGCCAGCAGCTTGGTGAGGGACGAGCAGTACTTC. Its protein product is CASSLVRDEQYF. V usage is TRBV12-3 or TRBV12-4 and J usage is TRBJ2-7; D perhaps matches TRBD2 (5 bases). CDR3 size: 12 residues. Trimming stripped 6 bases from V and 5 bases from J, with 11 bases between.

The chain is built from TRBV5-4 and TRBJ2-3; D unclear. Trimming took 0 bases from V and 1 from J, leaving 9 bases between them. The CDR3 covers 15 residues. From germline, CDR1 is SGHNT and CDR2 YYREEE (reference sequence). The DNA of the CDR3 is TGTGCCAGCAGCTTGGAGGGTCGGGGCACAGATACGCAGTATTTT. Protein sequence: CASSLEGRGTDTQYF.

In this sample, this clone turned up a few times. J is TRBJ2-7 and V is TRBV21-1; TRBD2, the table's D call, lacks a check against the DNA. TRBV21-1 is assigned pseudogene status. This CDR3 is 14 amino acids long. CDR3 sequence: CASSKGVLDYEQYF. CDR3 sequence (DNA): TGTGCCAGCAGCAAAGGGGTACTAGACTACGAGCAGTACTTC.

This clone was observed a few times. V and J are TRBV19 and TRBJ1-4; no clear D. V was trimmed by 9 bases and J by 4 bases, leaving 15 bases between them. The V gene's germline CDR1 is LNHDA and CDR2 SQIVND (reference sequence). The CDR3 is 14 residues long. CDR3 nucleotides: TGTGCCAGCGGAGCGGGAGACATTAATGAAAAACTGTTTTTT. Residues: CASGAGDINEKLFF.

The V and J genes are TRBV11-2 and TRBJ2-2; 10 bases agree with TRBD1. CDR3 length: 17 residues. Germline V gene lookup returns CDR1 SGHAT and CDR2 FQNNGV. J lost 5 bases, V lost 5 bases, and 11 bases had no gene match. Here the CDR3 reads CASSTWTGGVLTGELFF. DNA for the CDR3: TGTGCCAGCAGCACGTGGACAGGGGGAGTGTTAACCGGGGAGCTGTTTTTT. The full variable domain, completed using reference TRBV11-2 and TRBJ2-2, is EAGVAQSPRYKIIEKRQSVAFWCNPISGHATLYWYQQILGQGPKLLIQFQNNGVVDDSQLPKDRFSAERLKGVDSTLKIQPAKLEDSAVYLCASSTWTGGVLTGELFFGEGSRLTVL.

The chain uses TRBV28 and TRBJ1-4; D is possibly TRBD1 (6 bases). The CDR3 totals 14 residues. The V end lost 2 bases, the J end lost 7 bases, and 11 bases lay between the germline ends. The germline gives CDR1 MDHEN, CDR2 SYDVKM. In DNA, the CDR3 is TGTGCCAGCAGTTTAAACAGGGCGGGTGAAAAACTGTTTTTT. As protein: CASSLNRAGEKLFF.

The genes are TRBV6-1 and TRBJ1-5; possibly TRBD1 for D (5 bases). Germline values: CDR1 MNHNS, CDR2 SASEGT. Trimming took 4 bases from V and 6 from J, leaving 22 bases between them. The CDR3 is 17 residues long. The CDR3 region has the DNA TGTGCCAGCAGTGGACAGTACTCTGCTGGGCAGGGTCAGCCCCAGCATTTT. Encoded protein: CASSGQYSAGQGQPQHF.